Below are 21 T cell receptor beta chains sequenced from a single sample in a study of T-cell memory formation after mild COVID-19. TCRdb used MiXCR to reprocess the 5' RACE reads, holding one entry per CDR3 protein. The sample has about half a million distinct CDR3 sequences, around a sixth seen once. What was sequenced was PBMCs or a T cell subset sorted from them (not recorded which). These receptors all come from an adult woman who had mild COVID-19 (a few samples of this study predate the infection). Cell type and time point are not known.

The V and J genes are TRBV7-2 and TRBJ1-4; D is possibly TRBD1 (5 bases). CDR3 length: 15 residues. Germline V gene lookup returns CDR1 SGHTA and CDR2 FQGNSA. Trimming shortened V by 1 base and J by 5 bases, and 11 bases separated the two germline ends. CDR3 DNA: TGTGCCAGCAGCTTAGTGGGGACGGGAAATGAAAAACTGTTTTTT. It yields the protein CASSLVGTGNEKLFF.

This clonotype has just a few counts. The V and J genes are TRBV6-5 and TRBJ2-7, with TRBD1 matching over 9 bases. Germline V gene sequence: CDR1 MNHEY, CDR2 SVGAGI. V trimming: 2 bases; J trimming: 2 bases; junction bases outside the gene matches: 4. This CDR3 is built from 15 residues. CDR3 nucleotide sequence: TGTGCCAGCAGTTACCGGGGACAGGGAACCTACGAGCAGTACTTC. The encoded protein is CASSYRGQGTYEQYF.

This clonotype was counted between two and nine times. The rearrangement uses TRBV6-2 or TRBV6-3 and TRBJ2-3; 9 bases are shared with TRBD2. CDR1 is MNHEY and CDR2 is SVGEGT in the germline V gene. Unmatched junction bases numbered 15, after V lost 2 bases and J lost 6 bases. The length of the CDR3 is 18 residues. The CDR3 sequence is CASSYPANTSGSGDTQYF. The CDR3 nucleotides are TGTGCCAGCAGTTACCCTGCCAACACTAGCGGGTCAGGGGATACGCAGTATTTT.

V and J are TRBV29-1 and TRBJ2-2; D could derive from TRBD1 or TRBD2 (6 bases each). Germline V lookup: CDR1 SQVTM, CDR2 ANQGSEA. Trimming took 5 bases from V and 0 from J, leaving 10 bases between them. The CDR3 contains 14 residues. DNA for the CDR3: TGCAGCGTTCGAGGGGGGACGAACACCGGGGAGCTGTTTTTT. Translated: CSVRGGTNTGELFF.

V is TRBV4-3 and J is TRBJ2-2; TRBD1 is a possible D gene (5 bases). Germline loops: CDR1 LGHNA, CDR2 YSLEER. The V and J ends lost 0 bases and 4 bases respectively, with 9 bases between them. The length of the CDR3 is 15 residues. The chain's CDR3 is CASSQDWGSTGELFF. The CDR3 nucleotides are TGCGCCAGCAGCCAAGATTGGGGCTCCACCGGGGAGCTGTTTTTT.

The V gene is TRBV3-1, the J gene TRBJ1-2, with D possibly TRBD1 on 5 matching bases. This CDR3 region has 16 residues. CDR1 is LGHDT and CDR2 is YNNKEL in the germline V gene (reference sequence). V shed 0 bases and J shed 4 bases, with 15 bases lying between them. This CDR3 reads CASSQDGAPRAYGYTF. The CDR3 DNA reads TGTGCCAGCAGCCAAGACGGGGCCCCCCGAGCCTATGGCTACACCTTC.

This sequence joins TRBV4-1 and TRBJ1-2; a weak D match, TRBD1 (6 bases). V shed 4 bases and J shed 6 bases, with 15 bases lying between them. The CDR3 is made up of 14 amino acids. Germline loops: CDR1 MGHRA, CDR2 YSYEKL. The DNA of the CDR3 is TGCGCCAGCAGCCCCCCCGACAGGAAAAATGGCTACACCTTC. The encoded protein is CASSPPDRKNGYTF.

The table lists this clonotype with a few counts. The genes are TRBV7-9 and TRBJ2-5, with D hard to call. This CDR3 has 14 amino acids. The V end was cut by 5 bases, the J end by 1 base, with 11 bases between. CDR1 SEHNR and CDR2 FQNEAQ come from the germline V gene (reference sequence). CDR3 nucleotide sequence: TGTGCCAGCAGCCTCCTACAAAGCCAAGAGACCCAGTACTTC. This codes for CASSLLQSQETQYF.

This CDR3 is CASSPSNRLYYNEQFF. The CDR3 DNA sequence: TGTGCCAGCAGCCCCAGCAACAGGTTGTACTACAATGAGCAGTTCTTC. The chain carries TRBV7-9 and TRBJ2-1, with a possible D match to TRBD1 (5 bases). The length of the CDR3 is 16 residues. Germline-derived CDR1 and CDR2 are SEHNR and FQNEAQ (reference sequence). The V gene lost 5 bases and the J gene lost 3 bases, with 17 bases spanning the gap.

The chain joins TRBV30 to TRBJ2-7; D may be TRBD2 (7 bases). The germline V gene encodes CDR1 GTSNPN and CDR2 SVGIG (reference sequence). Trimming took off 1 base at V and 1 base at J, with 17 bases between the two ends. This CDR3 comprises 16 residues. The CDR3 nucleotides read TGTGCCTGGAGTGAGGGGGGGGTCGTCGGGTCCTACGAGCAGTACTTC. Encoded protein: CAWSEGGVVGSYEQYF.

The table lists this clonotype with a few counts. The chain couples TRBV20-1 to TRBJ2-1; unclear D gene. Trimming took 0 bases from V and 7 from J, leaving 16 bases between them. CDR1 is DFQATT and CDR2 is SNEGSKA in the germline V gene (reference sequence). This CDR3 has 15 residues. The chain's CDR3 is CSARDFERSSNEQFF. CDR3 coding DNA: TGCAGTGCTAGAGATTTTGAGAGGAGCTCAAATGAGCAGTTCTTC.

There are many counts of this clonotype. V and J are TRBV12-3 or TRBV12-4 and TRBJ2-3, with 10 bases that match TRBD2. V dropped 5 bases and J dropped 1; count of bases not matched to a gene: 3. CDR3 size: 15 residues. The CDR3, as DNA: TGTGCCAGCAGTCTCGGGACTAGCGGCACAGATACGCAGTATTTT. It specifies CASSLGTSGTDTQYF.

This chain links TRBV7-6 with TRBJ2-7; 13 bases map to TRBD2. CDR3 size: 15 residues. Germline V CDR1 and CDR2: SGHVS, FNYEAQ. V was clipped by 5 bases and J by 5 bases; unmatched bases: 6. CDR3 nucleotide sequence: TGTGCCAGCAGCCCTCGGACTAGCGGGAGCGACGAGCAGTACTTC. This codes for CASSPRTSGSDEQYF.

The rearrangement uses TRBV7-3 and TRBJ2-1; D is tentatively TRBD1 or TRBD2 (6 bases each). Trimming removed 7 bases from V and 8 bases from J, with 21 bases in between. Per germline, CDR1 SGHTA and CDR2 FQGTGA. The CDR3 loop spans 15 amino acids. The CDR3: CASTAGTGARHEQFF. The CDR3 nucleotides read TGTGCCAGCACCGCAGGGACGGGGGCCCGGCATGAGCAGTTCTTC. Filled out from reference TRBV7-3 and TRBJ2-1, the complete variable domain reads GAGVSQTPSNKVTEKGKYVELRCDPISGHTALYWYRQSLGQGPEFLIYFQGTGAADDSGLPNDRFFAVRPEGSVSTLKIQRTERGDSAVYLCASTAGTGARHEQFFGPGTRLTVL.

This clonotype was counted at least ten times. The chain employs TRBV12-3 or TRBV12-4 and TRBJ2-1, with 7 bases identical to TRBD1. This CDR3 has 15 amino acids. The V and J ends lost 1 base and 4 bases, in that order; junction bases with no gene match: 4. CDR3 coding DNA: TGTGCCAGCAGTTTAGAGGGGGCGAGTTACAATGAGCAGTTCTTC. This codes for CASSLEGASYNEQFF.

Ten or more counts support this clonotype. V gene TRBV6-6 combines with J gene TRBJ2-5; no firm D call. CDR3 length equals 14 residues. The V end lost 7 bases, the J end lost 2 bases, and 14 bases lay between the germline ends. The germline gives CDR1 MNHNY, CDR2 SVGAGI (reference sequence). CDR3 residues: CASKIYQDQETQYF. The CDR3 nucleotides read TGTGCCAGCAAAATTTACCAGGATCAAGAGACCCAGTACTTC.

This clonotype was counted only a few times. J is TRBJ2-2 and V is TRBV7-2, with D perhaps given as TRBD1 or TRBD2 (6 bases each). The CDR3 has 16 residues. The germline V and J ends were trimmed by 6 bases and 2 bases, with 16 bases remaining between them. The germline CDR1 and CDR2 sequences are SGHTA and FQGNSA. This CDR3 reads CASRHLPGANTGELFF. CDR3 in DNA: TGTGCCAGCAGACACCTCCCGGGGGCTAACACCGGGGAGCTGTTTTTT. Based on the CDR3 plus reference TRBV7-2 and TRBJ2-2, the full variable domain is GAGVSQSPSNKVTEKGKDVELRCDPISGHTALYWYRQSLGQGLEFLIYFQGNSAPDKSGLPSDRFSAERTGGSVSTLTIQRTQQEDSAVYLCASRHLPGANTGELFFGEGSRLTVL.

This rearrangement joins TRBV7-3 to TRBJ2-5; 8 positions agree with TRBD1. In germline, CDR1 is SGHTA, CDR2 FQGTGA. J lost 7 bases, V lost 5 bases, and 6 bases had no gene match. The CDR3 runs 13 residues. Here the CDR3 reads CASSVNTGGTQYF. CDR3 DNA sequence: TGTGCCAGCAGCGTAAACACAGGGGGGACCCAGTACTTC.

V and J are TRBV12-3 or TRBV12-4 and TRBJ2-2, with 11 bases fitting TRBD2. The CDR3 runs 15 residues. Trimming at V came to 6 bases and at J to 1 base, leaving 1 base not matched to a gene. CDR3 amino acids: CASRGTSGNTGELFF. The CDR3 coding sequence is TGTGCCAGCAGAGGGACTAGCGGGAACACCGGGGAGCTGTTTTTT.

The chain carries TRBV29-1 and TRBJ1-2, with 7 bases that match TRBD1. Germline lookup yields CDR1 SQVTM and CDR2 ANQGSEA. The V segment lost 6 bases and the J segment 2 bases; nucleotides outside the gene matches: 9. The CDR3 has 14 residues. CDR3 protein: CSVDEGTANYGYTF. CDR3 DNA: TGCAGCGTCGACGAAGGGACAGCCAACTATGGCTACACCTTC.

CDR3 sequence (DNA): TGTGCCAGCAGCCCCCGGGACAGCGTTTATGGCTACACCTTC. It yields the protein CASSPRDSVYGYTF. This sequence joins TRBV9 and TRBJ1-2; 7 bases are shared with TRBD1. Unmatched junction bases numbered 8, after V lost 4 bases and J lost 5 bases. This CDR3 is built from 14 residues. The germline V gene has CDR1 SGDLS and CDR2 YYNGEE.